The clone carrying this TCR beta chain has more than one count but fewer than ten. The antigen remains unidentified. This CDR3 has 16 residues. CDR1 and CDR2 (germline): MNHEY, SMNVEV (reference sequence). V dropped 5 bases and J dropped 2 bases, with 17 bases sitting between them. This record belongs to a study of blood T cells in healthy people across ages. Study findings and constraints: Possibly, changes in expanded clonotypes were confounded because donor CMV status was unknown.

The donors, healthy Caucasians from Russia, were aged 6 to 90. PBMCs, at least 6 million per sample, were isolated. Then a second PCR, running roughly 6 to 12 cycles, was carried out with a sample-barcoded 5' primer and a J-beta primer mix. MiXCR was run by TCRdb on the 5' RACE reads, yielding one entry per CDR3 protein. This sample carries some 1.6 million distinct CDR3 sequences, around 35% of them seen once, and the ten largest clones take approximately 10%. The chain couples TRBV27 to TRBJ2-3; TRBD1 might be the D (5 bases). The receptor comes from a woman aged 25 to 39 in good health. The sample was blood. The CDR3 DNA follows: TGTGCCAGCAGTCCTGGGGCGTCCGGCTACACAGATACGCAGTATTTT. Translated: CASSPGASGYTDTQYF.